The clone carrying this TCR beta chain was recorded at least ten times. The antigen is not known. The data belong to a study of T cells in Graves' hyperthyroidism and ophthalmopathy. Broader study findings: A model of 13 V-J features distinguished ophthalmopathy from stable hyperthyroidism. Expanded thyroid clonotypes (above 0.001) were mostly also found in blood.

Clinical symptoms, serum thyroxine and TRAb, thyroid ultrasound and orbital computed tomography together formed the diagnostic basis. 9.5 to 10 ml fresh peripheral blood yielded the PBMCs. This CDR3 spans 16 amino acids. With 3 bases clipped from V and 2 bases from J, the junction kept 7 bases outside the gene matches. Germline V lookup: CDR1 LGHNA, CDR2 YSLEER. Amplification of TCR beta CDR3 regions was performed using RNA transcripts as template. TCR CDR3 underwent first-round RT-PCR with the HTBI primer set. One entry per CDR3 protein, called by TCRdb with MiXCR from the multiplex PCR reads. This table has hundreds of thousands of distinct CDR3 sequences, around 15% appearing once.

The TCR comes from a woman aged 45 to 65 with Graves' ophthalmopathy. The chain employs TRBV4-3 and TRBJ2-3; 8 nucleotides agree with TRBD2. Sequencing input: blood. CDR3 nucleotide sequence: TGCGCCAGCAGCCACGCTACTAGCGGACTCACAGATACGCAGTATTTT. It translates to CASSHATSGLTDTQYF.